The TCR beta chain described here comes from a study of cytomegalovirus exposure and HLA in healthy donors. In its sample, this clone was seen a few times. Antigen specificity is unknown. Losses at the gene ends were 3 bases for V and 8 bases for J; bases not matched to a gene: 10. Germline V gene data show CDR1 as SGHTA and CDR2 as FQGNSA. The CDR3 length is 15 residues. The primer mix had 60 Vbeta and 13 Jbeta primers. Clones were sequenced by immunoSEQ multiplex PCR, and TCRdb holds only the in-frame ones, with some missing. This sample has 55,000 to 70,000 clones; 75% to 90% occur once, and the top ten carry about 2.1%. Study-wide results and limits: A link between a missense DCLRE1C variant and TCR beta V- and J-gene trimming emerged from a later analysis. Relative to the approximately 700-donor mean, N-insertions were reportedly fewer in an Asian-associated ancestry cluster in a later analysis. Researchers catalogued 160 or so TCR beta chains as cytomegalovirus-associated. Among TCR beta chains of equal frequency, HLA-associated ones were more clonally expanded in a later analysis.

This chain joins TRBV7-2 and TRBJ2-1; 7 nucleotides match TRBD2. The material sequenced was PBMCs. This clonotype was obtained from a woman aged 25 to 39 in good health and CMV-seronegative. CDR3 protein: CASSFNPAGADEQFF. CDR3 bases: TGTGCCAGCAGCTTTAATCCGGCGGGAGCGGATGAGCAGTTCTTC.